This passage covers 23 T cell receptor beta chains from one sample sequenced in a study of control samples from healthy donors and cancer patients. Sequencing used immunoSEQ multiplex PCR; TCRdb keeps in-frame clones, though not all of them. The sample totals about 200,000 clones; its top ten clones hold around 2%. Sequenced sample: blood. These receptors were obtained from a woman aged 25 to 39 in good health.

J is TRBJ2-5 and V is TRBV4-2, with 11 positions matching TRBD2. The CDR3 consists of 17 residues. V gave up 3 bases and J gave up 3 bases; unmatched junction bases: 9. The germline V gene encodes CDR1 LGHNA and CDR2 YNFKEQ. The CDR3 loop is CASSQASGGSSEETQYF. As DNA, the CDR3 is TGTGCCAGCAGCCAGGCTAGCGGGGGGTCCAGCGAAGAGACCCAGTACTTC.

In nucleotides, the CDR3 is TGCGCCAGCAGCCAAGAAGTGGGCAGGCCAGGGGCCAACGTCCTGACTTTC. Protein sequence: CASSQEVGRPGANVLTF. The chain couples TRBV4-3 to TRBJ2-6; D gene uncertain. V was shortened by 0 bases and J by 4 bases, with 13 bases between the two germline ends. The length of the CDR3 is 17 residues. Germline V lookup: CDR1 LGHNA, CDR2 YSLEER.

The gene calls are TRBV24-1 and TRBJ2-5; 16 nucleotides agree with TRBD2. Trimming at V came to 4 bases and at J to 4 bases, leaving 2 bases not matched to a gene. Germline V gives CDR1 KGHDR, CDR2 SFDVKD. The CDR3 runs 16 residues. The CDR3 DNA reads TGTGCCACCAGTGAGGGACTAGCGGGGGGGCGAGAGACCCAGTACTTC. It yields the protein CATSEGLAGGRETQYF.

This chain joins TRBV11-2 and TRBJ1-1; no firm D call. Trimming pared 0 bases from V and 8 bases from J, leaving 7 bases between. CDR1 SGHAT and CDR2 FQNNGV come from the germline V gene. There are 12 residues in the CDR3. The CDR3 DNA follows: TGTGCCAGCAGCTTAGAAGCGCTCGAAGCTTTCTTT. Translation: CASSLEALEAFF.

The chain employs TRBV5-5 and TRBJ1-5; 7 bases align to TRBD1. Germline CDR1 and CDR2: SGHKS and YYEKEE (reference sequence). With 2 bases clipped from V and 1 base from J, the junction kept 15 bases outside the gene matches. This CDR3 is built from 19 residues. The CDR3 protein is CASSLGDRDLFESNQPQHF. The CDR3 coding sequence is TGTGCCAGCAGCTTAGGTGACAGGGACCTATTTGAGAGCAATCAGCCCCAGCATTTT.

This CDR3 is CASSPIQGGEAFF. CDR3 nucleotide sequence: TGTGCCAGCTCACCGATACAGGGTGGTGAAGCTTTCTTT. The chain employs TRBV18 and TRBJ1-1; D may be TRBD1 (6 bases). V dropped 3 bases and J dropped 7 bases, with 12 bases sitting between them. Germline V gives CDR1 KGHSH, CDR2 LQKENI. The CDR3 has 13 residues.

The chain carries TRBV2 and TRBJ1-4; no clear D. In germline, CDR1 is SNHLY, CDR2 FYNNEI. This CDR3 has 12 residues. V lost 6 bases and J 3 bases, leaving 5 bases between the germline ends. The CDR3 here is CASRQSNEKLFF. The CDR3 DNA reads TGTGCCAGCAGGCAGTCTAATGAAAAACTGTTTTTT. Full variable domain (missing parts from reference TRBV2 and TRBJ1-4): EPEVTQTPSHQVTQMGQEVILRCVPISNHLYFYWYRQILGQKVEFLVSFYNNEISEKSEIFDDQFSVERPDGSNFTLKIRSTKLEDSAMYFCASRQSNEKLFFGSGTQLSVL.

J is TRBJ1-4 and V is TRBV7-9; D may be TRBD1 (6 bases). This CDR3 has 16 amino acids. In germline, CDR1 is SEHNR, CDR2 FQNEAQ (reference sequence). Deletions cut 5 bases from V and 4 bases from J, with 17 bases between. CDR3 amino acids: CASSPHPGALNEKLFF. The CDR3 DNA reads TGTGCCAGCAGCCCCCACCCGGGGGCCCTTAATGAAAAACTGTTTTTT.

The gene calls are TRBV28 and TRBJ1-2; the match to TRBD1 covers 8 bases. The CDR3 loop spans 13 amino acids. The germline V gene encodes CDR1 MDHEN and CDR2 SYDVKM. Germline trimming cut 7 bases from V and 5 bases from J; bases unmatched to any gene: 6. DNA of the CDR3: TGTGCCAGCACCCTCGGACAGGGTTATGGCTACACCTTC. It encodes CASTLGQGYGYTF.

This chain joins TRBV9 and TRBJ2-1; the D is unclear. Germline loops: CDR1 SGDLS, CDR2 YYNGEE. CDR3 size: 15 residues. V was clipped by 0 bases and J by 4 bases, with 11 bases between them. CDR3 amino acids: CASSVEGSPYNEQFF. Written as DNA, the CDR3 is TGTGCCAGCAGCGTAGAGGGCTCACCTTACAATGAGCAGTTCTTC. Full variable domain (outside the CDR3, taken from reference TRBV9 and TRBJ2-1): DSGVTQTPKHLITATGQRVTLRCSPRSGDLSVYWYQQSLDQGLQFLIQYYNGEERAKGNILERFSAQQFPDLHSELNLSSLELGDSALYFCASSVEGSPYNEQFFGPGTRLTVL.

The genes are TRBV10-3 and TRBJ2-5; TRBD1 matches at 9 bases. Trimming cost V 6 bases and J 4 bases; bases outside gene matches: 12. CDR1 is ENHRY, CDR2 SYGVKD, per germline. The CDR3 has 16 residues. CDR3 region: CAIRKQDRGWGETQYF. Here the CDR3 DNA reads TGTGCCATCAGGAAACAGGACAGGGGCTGGGGAGAGACCCAGTACTTC.

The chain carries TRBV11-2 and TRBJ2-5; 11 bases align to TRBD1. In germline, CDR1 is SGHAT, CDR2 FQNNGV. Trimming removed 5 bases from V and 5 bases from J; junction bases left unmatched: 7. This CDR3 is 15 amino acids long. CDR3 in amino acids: CASSPGTGGGETQYF. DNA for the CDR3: TGTGCCAGCAGCCCAGGGACAGGGGGGGGCGAGACCCAGTACTTC. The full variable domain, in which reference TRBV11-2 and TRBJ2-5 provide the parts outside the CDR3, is EAGVAQSPRYKIIEKRQSVAFWCNPISGHATLYWYQQILGQGPKLLIQFQNNGVVDDSQLPKDRFSAERLKGVDSTLKIQPAKLEDSAVYLCASSPGTGGGETQYFGPGTRLLVL.

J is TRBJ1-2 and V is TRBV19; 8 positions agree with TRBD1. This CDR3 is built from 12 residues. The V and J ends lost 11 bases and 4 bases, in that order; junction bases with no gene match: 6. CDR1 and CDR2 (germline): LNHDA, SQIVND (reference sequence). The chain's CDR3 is CASQGGTYGYTF. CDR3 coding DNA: TGTGCCTCACAGGGGGGTACCTATGGCTACACCTTC.

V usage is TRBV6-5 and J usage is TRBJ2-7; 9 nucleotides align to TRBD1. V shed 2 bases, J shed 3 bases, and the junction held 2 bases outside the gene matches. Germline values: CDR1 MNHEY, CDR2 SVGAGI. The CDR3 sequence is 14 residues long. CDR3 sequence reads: CASSYGDRDYEQYF. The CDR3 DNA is TGTGCCAGCAGTTACGGGGACAGGGACTACGAGCAGTACTTC.

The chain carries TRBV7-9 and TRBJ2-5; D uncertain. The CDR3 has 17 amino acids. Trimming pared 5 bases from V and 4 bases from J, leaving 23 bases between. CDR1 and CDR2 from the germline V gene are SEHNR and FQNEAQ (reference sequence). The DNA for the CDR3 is TGTGCCAGCAGCCGAGCATTGGTAGGGAAGTCGCGAGAGACCCAGTACTTC. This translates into CASSRALVGKSRETQYF. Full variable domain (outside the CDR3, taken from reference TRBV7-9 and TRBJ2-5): DTGVSQNPRHKITKRGQNVTFRCDPISEHNRLYWYRQTLGQGPEFLTYFQNEAQLEKSRLLSDRFSAERPKGSFSTLEIQRTEQGDSAMYLCASSRALVGKSRETQYFGPGTRLLVL.

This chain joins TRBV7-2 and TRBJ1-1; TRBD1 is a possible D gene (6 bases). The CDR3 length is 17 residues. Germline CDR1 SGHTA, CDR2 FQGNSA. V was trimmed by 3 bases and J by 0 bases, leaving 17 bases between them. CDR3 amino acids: CASSLGGTGPMNTEAFF. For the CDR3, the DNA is TGTGCCAGCAGCTTGGGGGGTACAGGGCCAATGAACACTGAAGCTTTCTTT.

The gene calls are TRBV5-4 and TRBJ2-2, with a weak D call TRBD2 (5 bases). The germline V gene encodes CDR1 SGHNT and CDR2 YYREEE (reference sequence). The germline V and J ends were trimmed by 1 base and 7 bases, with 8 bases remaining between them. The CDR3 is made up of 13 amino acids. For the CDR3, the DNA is TGTGCCAGCAGCTTGAACCGGGGCGGGGAGCTGTTTTTT. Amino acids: CASSLNRGGELFF.

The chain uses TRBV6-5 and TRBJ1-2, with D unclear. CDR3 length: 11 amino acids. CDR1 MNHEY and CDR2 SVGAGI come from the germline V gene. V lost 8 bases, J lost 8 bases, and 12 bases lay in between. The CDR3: CASLDSVGYTF. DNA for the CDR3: TGTGCCAGCTTGGATTCTGTGGGCTACACCTTC.

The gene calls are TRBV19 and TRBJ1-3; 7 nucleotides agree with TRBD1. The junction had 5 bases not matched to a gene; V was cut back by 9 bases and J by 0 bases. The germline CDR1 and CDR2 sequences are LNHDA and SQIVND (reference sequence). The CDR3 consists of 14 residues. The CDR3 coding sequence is TGTGCCAGCCGACAGGGAACCTCTGGAAACACCATATATTTT. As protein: CASRQGTSGNTIYF. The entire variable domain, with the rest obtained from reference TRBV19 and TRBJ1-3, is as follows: DGGITQSPKYLFRKEGQNVTLSCEQNLNHDAMYWYRQDPGQGLRLIYYSQIVNDFQKGDIAEGYSVSREKKESFPLTVTSAQKNPTAFYLCASRQGTSGNTIYFGEGSWLTVV.

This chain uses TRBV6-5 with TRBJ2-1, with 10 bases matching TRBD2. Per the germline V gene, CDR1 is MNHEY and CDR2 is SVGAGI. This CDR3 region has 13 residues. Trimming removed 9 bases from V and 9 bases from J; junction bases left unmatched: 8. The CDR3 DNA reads TGTGCCAGTTCGACTAGCGGGCCCGGTGAGCAGTTCTTC. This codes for CASSTSGPGEQFF.

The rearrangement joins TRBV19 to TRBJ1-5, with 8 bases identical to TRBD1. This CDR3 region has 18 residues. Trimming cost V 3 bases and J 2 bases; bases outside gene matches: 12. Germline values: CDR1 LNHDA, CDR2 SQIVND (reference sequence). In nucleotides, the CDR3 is TGTGCCAGTAGTATTGCACAGGGGGTAGGGTTAGGCAATCAGCCCCAGCATTTT. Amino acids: CASSIAQGVGLGNQPQHF.

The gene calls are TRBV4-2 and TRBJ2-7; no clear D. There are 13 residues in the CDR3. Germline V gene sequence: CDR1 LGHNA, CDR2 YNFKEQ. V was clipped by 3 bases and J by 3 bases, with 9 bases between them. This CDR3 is CASSQRSNYEQYF. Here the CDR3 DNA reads TGTGCCAGCAGCCAGCGGAGTAACTACGAGCAGTACTTC.

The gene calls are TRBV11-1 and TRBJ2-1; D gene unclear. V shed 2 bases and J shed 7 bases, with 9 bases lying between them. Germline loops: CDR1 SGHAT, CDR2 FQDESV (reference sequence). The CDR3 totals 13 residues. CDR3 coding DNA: TGTGCCAGCAGCTTAAATTTGGGTAATGAGCAGTTCTTC. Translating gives CASSLNLGNEQFF.